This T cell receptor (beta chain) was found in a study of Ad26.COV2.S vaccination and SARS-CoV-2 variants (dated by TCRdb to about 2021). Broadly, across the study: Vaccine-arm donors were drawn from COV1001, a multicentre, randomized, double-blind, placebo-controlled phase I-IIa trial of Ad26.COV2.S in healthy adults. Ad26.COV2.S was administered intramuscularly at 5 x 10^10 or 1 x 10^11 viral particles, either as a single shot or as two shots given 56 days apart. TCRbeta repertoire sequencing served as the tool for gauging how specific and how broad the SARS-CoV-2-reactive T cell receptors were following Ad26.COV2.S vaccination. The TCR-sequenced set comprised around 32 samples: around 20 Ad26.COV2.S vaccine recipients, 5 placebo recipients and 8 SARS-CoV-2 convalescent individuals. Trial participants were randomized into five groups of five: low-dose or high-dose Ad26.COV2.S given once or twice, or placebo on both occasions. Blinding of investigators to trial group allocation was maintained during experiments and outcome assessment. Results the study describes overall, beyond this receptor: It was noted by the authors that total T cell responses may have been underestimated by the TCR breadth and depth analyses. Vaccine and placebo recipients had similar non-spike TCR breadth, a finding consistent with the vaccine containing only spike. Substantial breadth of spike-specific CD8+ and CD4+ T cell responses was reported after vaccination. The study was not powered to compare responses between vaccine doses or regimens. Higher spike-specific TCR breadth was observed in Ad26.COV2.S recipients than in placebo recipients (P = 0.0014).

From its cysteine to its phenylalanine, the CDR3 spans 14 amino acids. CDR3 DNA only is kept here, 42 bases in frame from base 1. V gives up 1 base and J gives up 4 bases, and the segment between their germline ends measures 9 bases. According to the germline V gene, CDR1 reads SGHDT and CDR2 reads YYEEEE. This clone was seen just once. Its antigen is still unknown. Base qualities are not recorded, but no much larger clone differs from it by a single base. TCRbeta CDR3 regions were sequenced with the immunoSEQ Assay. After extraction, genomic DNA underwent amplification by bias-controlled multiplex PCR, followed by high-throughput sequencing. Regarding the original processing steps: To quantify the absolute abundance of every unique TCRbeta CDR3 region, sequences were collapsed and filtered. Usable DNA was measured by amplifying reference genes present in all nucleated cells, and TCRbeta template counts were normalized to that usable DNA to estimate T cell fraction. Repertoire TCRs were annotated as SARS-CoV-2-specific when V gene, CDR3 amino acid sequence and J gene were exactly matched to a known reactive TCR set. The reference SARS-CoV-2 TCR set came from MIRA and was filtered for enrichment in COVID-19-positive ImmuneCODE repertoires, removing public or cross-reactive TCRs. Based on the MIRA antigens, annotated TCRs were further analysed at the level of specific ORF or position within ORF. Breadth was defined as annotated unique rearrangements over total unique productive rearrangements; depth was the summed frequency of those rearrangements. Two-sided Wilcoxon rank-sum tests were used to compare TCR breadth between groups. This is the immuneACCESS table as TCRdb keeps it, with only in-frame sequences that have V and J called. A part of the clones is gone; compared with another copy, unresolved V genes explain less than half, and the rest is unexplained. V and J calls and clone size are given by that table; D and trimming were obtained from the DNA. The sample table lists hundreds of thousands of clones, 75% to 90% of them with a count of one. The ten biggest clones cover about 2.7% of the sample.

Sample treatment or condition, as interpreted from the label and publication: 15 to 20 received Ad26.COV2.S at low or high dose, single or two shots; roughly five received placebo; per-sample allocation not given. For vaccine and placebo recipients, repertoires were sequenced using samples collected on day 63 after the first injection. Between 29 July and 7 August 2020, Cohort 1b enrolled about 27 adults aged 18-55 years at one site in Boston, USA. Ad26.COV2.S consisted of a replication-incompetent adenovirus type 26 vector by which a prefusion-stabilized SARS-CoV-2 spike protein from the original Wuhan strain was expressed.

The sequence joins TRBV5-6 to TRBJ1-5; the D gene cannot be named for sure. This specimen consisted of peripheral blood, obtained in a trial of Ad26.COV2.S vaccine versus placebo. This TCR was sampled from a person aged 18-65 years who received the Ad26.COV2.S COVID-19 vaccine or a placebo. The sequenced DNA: TGTGCCAGCAGCTTGTTCAACAGAAATCAGCCCCAGCATTTT. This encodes CASSLFNRNQPQHF. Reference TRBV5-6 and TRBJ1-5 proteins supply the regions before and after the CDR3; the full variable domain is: DAGVTQSPTHLIKTRGQQVTLRCSPKSGHDTVSWYQQALGQGPQFIFQYYEEEERQRGNFPDRFSGHQFPNYSSELNVNALLLGDSALYLCASSLFNRNQPQHFGDGTRLSIL.